The clone carrying this TCR beta chain was detected only a few times. Its antigen is undetermined. These data belong to a study of post-analysis software for immune sequencing data. At the level of the study: The patients showed relapsing-remitting, secondary progressive and progressive-relapsing multiple sclerosis courses. Broader study findings: Patients used about 5 TRBV segments, including TRBV5-6, TRBV5-1 and TRBV20-1, more often than controls. Those with multiple sclerosis, the patient group, showed significantly lower normalized Chao1 diversity than controls.

The V and J ends lost 1 base and 7 bases respectively, with 16 bases between them. The germline CDR1 and CDR2 sequences are SGHVS and FNYEAQ. The CDR3 totals 15 residues. Unique molecular identifiers were present in the TCR beta cDNA libraries. TCRdb re-called the PCR reads with MiXCR, one entry per CDR3 protein. The repertoire consists of more than 450,000 distinct CDR3 sequences, with about 40% occurring once and the leading ten covering 1.5% to 2%. The sequenced sample consisted of blood. The receptor comes from a girl between 5 and 17 years old with multiple sclerosis. The chain carries TRBV7-6 and TRBJ1-2, with no clear D. The CDR3 sequence: CASSLGGNPDLGYTF. The CDR3 DNA is TGTGCCAGCAGCTTAGGAGGTAACCCTGACCTTGGCTACACCTTC.